This T cell receptor (beta chain) was identified during a study of human T cells and chemical hapten exposure. Sample time point: pre-sensitization, week 0. The treatment is: therapeutic diphenylcyclopropenone sensitization with weekly scalp DPC. Donors, patients with alopecia ranging from 18 to 70 years old and judged suitable for DPC, provided samples. Unique molecular identifiers were linked by the library to individual cDNA molecules. TCRdb reanalysed the RACE reads using MiXCR and keeps one entry per CDR3 protein. This sample has some 330,000 distinct CDR3 sequences; 4.5% to 5.5% occur once, and the top ten carry around 8%. This CDR3 is built from 17 residues. The ends lost 2 bases at V and 2 bases at J; junction bases unmatched: 6.

The rearrangement uses TRBV6-7 and TRBJ2-5, with 12 bases lining up with TRBD2. TRBV6-7 is given ORF status, its function remaining uncertain. The sequencing here drew on whole blood, taken in connection with sensitization to the hapten diphenylcyclopropenone (DPC). The origin of this receptor is a woman younger than 30 with alopecia areata. Some clones in this sample may be carry-over from other donors' samples. In DNA, the CDR3 is TGTGCCAGCAGTTACCCCTCAACTAGCGGGGGGCAAGAGACCCAGTACTTC. Its protein is CASSYPSTSGGQETQYF.